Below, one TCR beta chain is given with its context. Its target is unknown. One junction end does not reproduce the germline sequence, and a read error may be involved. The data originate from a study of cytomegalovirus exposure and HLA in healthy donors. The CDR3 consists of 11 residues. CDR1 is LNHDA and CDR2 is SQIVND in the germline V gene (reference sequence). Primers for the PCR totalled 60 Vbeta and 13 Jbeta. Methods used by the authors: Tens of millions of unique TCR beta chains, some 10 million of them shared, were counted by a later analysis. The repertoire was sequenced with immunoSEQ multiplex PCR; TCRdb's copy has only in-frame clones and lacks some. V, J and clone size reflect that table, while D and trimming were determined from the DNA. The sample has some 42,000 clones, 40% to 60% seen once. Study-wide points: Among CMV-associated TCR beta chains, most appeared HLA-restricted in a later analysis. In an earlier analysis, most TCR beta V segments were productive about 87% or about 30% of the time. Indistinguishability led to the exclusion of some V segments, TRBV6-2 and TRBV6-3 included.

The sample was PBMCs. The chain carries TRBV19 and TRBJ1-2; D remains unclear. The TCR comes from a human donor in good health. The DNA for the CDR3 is TGTGCCAGTAGTATAGGAGATCAAAGACTCTTC. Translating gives CASSIGDQRLF. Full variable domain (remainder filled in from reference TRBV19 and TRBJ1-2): DGGITQSPKYLFRKEGQNVTLSCEQNLNHDAMYWYRQDPGQGLRLIYYSQIVNDFQKGDIAEGYSVSREKKESFPLTVTSAQKNPTAFYLCASSIGDQRLFGSGTRLTVV.